The 20 T cell receptor beta chains reported below all come from one sample, sequenced in a study of T cell changes during pregnancy in multiple sclerosis. The table came from immunoSEQ multiplex PCR; TCRdb's copy has only in-frame clones and leaves some out. Of about 60,000 clones listed, around 90% are singletons. The sample was peripheral blood, taken in the second trimester of pregnancy. The receptors shown here come from a female donor with multiple sclerosis, enrolled in a pregnancy study.

The V gene is TRBV6-5, the J gene TRBJ2-3, with TRBD1 identical over 9 bases. Germline V CDR1 and CDR2: MNHEY, SVGAGI. The J segment lost 6 bases and the V segment lost 5 bases, leaving 6 bases of the junction unmatched. The CDR3 has 14 residues. CDR3 DNA sequence: TGTGCCAGCAGTGCCGGGACAGGGAGGGATACGCAGTATTTT. Its protein product is CASSAGTGRDTQYF.

A note on this clone: One junction end does not reproduce the germline sequence, and a read error may be involved. V is TRBV7-7 and J is TRBJ2-2; the D gene is possibly TRBD2 (6 bases). The V gene's germline CDR1 is SSHAT and CDR2 FNYEAQ (reference sequence). This CDR3 has 13 residues. This CDR3 is CASSPTSPGELFF. The CDR3 nucleotides read TGTGCTAGCAGCCCAACTAGCCCCGGGGAGCTGTTTTTT.

The chain is built from TRBV30 and TRBJ1-6; 7 positions match TRBD1. This CDR3 has 15 amino acids. Trimming took 3 bases from V and 10 from J; bases not matched to a gene: 12. Germline CDR1 is GTSNPN and CDR2 is SVGIG (reference sequence). CDR3 coding DNA: TGTGCCTGGAGCCTAGGTGGGGACAGCGGATCACCCCTCCACTTT. It codes for CAWSLGGDSGSPLHF.

The chain carries TRBV10-3 and TRBJ2-6; 10 positions agree with TRBD1. The V segment lost 7 bases and the J segment 0 bases; nucleotides outside the gene matches: 6. This CDR3 contains 17 residues. Germline CDR1 ENHRY, CDR2 SYGVKD. CDR3 region: CAITRGQGSSGANVLTF. DNA of the CDR3: TGTGCCATCACTCGGGGACAGGGGAGCTCTGGGGCCAACGTCCTGACTTTC.

The V and J genes are TRBV7-2 and TRBJ2-7, with D perhaps TRBD1 (5 bases). The CDR3 sequence is 14 residues long. Germline V gene sequence: CDR1 SGHTA, CDR2 FQGNSA. Trimming stripped 2 bases from V and 3 bases from J, with 11 bases between. The CDR3 bases are TGTGCCAGCAGCTTATCAGGGTCCATCTACGAGCAGTACTTC. Translation gives CASSLSGSIYEQYF.

The J gene is TRBJ1-2, the V gene TRBV23-1; D remains unclear. TRBV23-1 is labeled an ORF, and its function is uncertain. The CDR3 totals 15 residues. Trimming removed 7 bases at V and 4 bases at J, with 19 bases between. The CDR3 here is CASTPNGPLLYGYTF. The CDR3 DNA sequence: TGCGCCAGCACTCCCAACGGTCCTTTACTCTATGGCTACACCTTC.

The chain links TRBV2 to TRBJ2-7, with D maybe TRBD1 (6 bases). The length of the CDR3 is 15 residues. Trimming stripped 2 bases from V and 9 bases from J, with 20 bases between. Per the germline V gene, CDR1 is SNHLY and CDR2 is FYNNEI. The CDR3 protein is CASSEMRTDLLGQYF. CDR3 sequence (DNA): TGTGCCAGCAGTGAAATGCGGACAGACCTCCTGGGGCAGTACTTC.

The chain links TRBV5-5 to TRBJ2-5; TRBD2 is a possible D gene (5 bases). This CDR3 comprises 14 residues. Deletions cut 0 bases from V and 5 bases from J, with 11 bases between. CDR1 and CDR2 from the germline V gene are SGHKS and YYEKEE (reference sequence). Here the CDR3 reads CASSLGHSGETQYF. In DNA, the CDR3 is TGTGCCAGCAGCTTGGGACATTCGGGGGAGACCCAGTACTTC.

The chain recombines TRBV5-4 with TRBJ2-7; 8 bases map to TRBD1. CDR3 size: 15 residues. V was clipped by 1 base and J by 0 bases; unmatched bases: 3. The germline V gene has CDR1 SGHNT and CDR2 YYREEE (reference sequence). This CDR3 reads CASSLSRGHSYEQYF. The CDR3 region has the DNA TGTGCCAGCAGCTTGAGCAGGGGGCACTCCTACGAGCAGTACTTC.

The J gene is TRBJ2-1, the V gene TRBV4-3; D may be TRBD2 (7 bases). The CDR3 extends over 19 amino acids. The V end lost 0 bases, the J end lost 7 bases, and 25 bases lay between the germline ends. The V gene's germline CDR1 is LGHNA and CDR2 YSLEER. The CDR3: CASSQEGLLRGGRGNEQFF. CDR3 nucleotide sequence: TGCGCCAGCAGCCAAGAAGGTCTGCTGAGGGGGGGCCGAGGTAATGAGCAGTTCTTC.

The genes are TRBV19 and TRBJ2-3; D not certain. Germline V gives CDR1 LNHDA, CDR2 SQIVND (reference sequence). Trimming took 1 base from V and 2 from J, leaving 10 bases between them. The CDR3 has 15 amino acids. CDR3 region: CASSIGLFNTDTQYF. The CDR3 nucleotides are TGTGCCAGTAGTATAGGGCTCTTTAACACAGATACGCAGTATTTT.

V and J are TRBV11-3 and TRBJ1-1; a weak D match, TRBD1 (6 bases). The ends were cut back, 5 bases at V and 1 base at J, with 20 bases in the middle. This CDR3 region has 17 residues. Looked up from germline, CDR1 is SGHNT and CDR2 is YENEEA. The CDR3: CASSPRWPGGSNTEAFF. The CDR3 DNA reads as TGTGCCAGCAGCCCTCGTTGGCCGGGGGGCTCGAACACTGAAGCTTTCTTT.

The chain uses TRBV5-6 and TRBJ2-1; no definite D call. CDR3 length: 14 residues. V shed 2 bases and J shed 3 bases, with 9 bases lying between them. CDR1 and CDR2 (germline): SGHDT, YYEEEE. The CDR3 DNA reads TGTGCCAGCAGCTTAGGAGCTCTCTACAATGAGCAGTTCTTC. Translating gives CASSLGALYNEQFF.

The rearrangement uses TRBV9 and TRBJ1-2; a possible D gene is TRBD1 (6 bases). The germline CDR1 and CDR2 sequences are SGDLS and YYNGEE. The CDR3 extends over 15 amino acids. V was trimmed by 3 bases and J by 0 bases, leaving 12 bases between them. CDR3 DNA: TGTGCCAGCAGCGGGCGGACAGAATCTAACTATGGCTACACCTTC. Protein: CASSGRTESNYGYTF.

Turning to this clone: At one of its ends the junction is not consistent with the germline gene, which may arise from a read error. Distinct nucleotide sequences in the sample also encode this CDR3. This sequence joins TRBV6-5 and TRBJ1-2; a weak D match, TRBD1 (6 bases). This CDR3 has 14 residues. Germline CDR1 is MNHEY and CDR2 is SVGAGI. The CDR3 region has the DNA TGTGCCAGCAGTTATGGTGGACAGCCCTATGGCTACACCTTT. It is translated as CASSYGGQPYGYTF.

V usage is TRBV7-2 and J usage is TRBJ2-1, with 11 positions matching TRBD1. The CDR3 runs 14 residues. With V trimmed by 3 bases and J by 6 bases, 1 base remained unmatched. Germline V gene data show CDR1 as SGHTA and CDR2 as FQGNSA. CDR3 sequence (DNA): TGTGCCAGCAGCTTGGGGACAGGGGGCAATGAGCAGTTCTTC. Protein product: CASSLGTGGNEQFF.

The J gene is TRBJ1-6, the V gene TRBV5-1; maybe TRBD1 (5 bases). V was clipped by 0 bases and J by 4 bases, with 11 bases between them. In germline, CDR1 is SGHRS, CDR2 YFSETQ. The length of the CDR3 is 16 residues. CDR3 loop: CASSLGRGRYNSPLHF. The CDR3 DNA reads TGCGCCAGCAGCTTGGGGAGGGGAAGGTATAATTCACCCCTCCACTTT.

This sequence joins TRBV18 and TRBJ1-2; D might be TRBD1 (5 bases). Trimming left V 2 bases short and J 3 bases short, with 10 bases between. The CDR3 runs to 14 residues. Germline CDR1 and CDR2: KGHSH and LQKENI. CDR3 DNA: TGTGCCAGCTCACCAGTTCGGGGGGACTATGGCTACACCTTC. This codes for CASSPVRGDYGYTF.

The V gene is TRBV4-1, the J gene TRBJ1-2; weak D call: TRBD1 (5 bases). There are 14 residues in the CDR3. The V and J ends lost 5 bases and 3 bases respectively, with 13 bases between them. Germline V gene data show CDR1 as MGHRA and CDR2 as YSYEKL. The CDR3 bases are TGCGCCAGCAGCTCCCCGGGGGGGGACTATGGCTACACCTTC. Translation gives CASSSPGGDYGYTF.

V gene TRBV2 combines with J gene TRBJ1-3; 7 positions agree with TRBD1. Trimming took 0 bases from V and 5 from J; bases not matched to a gene: 1. Germline V gene sequence: CDR1 SNHLY, CDR2 FYNNEI. The CDR3 has 14 residues. The CDR3 spells CASSEAGQRNTIYF. CDR3 nucleotide sequence: TGTGCCAGCAGTGAAGCGGGACAGCGAAACACCATATATTTT.